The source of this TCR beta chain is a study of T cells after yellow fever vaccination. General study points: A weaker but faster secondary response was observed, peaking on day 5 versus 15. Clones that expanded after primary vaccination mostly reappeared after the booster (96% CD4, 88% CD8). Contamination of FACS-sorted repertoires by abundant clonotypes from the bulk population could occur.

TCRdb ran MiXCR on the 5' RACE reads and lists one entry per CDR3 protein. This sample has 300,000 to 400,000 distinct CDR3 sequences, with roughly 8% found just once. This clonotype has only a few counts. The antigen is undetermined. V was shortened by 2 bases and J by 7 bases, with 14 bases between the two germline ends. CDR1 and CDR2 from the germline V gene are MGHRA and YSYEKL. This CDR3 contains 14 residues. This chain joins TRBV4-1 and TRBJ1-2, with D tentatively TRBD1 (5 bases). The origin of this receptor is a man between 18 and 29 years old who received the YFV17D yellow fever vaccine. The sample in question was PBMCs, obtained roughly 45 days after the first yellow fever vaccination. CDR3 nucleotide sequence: TGCGCCAGCAGCCAATTAGGGCAGGGAGGTGGCTACACCTTC. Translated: CASSQLGQGGGYTF.